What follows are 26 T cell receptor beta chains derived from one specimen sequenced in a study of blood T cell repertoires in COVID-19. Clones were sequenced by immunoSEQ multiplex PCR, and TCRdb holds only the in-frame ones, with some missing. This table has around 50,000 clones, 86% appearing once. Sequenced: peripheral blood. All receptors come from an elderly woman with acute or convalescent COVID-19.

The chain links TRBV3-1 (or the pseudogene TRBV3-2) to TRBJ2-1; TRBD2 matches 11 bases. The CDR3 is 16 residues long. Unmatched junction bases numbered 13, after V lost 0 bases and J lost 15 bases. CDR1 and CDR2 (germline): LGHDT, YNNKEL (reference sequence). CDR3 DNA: TGTGCCAGCAGCCAAGATCGATCCCTAGCGGGAGGTCCCCTGTTCTTC. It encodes CASSQDRSLAGGPLFF.

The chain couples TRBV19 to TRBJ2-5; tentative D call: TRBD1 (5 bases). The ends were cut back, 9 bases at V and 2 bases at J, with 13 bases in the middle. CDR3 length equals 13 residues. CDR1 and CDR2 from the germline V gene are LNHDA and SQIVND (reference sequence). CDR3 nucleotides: TGTGCCAGCCGCCGGCGGACACAAGAGACCCAGTACTTC. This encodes CASRRRTQETQYF.

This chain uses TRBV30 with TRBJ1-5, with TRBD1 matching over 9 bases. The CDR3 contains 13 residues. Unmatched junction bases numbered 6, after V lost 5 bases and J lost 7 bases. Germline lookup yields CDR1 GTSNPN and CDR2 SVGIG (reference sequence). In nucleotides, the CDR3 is TGTGCCTGGGGAGGACAGGGGCACCAGCCCCAGCATTTT. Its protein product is CAWGGQGHQPQHF. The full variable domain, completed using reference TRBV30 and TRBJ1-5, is SQTIHQWPATLVQPVGSPLSLECTVEGTSNPNLYWYRQAAGRGLQLLFYSVGIGQISSEVPQNLSASRPQDRQFILSSKKLLLSDSGFYLCAWGGQGHQPQHFGDGTRLSIL.

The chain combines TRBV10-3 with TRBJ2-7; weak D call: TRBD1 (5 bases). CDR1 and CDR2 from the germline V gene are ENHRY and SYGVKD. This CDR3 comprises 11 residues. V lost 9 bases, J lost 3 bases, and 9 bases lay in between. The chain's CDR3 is CAIKDNYEQYF. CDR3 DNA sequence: TGTGCCATAAAGGACAACTACGAGCAGTACTTC.

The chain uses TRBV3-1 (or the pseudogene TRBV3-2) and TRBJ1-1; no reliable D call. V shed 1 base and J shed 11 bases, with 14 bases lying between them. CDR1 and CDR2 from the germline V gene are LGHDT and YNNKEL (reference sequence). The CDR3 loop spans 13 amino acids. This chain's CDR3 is CASSQGVGGWAFF. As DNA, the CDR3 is TGTGCCAGCAGCCAAGGAGTGGGCGGGTGGGCTTTCTTT.

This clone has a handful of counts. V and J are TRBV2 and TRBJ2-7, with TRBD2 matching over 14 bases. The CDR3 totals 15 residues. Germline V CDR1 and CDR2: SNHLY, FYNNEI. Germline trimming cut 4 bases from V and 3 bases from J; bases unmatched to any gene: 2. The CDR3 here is CASSGGTSGGYEQYF. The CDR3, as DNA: TGTGCCAGCAGTGGAGGGACTAGCGGGGGCTACGAGCAGTACTTC.

Here the CDR3 DNA reads TGTGCCTCTCCGCGTCGACAGGGTCTGAAAGTTTATGGCTACACCTTC. Encoded protein: CASPRRQGLKVYGYTF. The chain uses TRBV30 and TRBJ1-2, with 7 bases lining up with TRBD1. Germline V gene data show CDR1 as GTSNPN and CDR2 as SVGIG (reference sequence). The CDR3 runs to 16 residues. Unmatched junction bases numbered 19, after V lost 7 bases and J lost 5 bases. Combining the CDR3 with reference TRBV30 and TRBJ1-2 gives the whole variable domain SQTIHQWPATLVQPVGSPLSLECTVEGTSNPNLYWYRQAAGRGLQLLFYSVGIGQISSEVPQNLSASRPQDRQFILSSKKLLLSDSGFYLCASPRRQGLKVYGYTFGSGTRLTVV.

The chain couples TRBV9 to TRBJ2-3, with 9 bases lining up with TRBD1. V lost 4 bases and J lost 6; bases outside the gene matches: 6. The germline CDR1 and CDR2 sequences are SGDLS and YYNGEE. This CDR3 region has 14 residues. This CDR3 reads CASSPRTGVDTQYF. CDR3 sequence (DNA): TGTGCCAGCAGCCCCCGGACAGGGGTCGATACGCAGTATTTT. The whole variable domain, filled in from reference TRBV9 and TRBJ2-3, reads DSGVTQTPKHLITATGQRVTLRCSPRSGDLSVYWYQQSLDQGLQFLIQYYNGEERAKGNILERFSAQQFPDLHSELNLSSLELGDSALYFCASSPRTGVDTQYFGPGTRLTVL.

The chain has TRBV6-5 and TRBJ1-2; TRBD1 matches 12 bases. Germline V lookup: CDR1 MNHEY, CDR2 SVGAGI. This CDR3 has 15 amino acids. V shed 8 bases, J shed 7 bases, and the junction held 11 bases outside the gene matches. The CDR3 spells CASGFRDRGRSGYTF. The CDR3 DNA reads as TGTGCCAGCGGCTTTCGGGACAGGGGGCGAAGTGGCTACACCTTC.

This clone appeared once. The CDR3 nucleotides are TGCAGCGCACGTCCCGACAGGGGGCTGATGGGGGAGGGCCGATGGACAGATACGCAGTATTTT. This encodes CSARPDRGLMGEGRWTDTQYF. This chain joins TRBV29-1 and TRBJ2-3; 10 bases are a match to TRBD1. J was trimmed by 3 bases and V by 7 bases; bases with no gene match: 28. Per the germline V gene, CDR1 is SQVTM and CDR2 is ANQGSEA. CDR3 length equals 21 residues.

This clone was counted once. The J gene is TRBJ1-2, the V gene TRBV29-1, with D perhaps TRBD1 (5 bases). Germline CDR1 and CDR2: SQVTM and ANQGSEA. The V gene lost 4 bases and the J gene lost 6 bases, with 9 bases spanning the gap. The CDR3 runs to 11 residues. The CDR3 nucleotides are TGCAGCGTTGTGGGGGAGGATGGCTACACCTTC. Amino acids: CSVVGEDGYTF.

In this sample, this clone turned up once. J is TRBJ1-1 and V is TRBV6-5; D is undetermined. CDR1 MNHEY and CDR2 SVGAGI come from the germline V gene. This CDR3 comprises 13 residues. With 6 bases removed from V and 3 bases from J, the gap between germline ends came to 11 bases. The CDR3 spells CASRSTEYTEAFF. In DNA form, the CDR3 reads TGTGCCAGCAGATCCACTGAGTACACTGAAGCTTTCTTT.

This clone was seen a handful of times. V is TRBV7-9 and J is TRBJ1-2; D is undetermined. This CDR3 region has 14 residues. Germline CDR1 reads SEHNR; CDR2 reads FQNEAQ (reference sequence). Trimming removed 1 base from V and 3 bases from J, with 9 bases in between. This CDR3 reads CASSLEQRDYGYTF. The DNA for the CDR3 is TGTGCCAGCAGCTTAGAACAGAGAGACTATGGCTACACCTTC.

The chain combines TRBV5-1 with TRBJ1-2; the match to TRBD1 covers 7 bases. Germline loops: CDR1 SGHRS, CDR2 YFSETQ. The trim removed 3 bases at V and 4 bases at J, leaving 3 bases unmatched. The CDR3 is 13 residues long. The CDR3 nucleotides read TGCGCCAGCAGCTCGACAGGGTCCTATGGCTACACCTTC. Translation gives CASSSTGSYGYTF.

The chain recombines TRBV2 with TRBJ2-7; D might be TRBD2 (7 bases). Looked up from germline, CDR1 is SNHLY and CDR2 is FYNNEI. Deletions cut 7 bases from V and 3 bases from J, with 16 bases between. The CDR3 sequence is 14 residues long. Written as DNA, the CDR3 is TGTGCCAGCACGAAGGGGGGGATCCGCTACGAGCAGTACTTC. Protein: CASTKGGIRYEQYF.

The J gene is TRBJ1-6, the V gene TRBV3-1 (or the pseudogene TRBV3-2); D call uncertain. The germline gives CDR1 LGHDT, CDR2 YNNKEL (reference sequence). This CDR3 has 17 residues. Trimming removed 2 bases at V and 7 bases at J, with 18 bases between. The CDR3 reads CASSQIAGSLANSPLHF. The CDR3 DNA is TGTGCCAGCAGCCAAATCGCCGGGTCCCTCGCGAATTCACCCCTCCACTTT.

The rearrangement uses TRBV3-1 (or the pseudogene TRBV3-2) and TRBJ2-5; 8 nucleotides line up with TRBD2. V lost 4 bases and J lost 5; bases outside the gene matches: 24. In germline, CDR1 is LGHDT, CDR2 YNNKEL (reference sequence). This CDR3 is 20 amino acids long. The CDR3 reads CASSPASSWTSRAGRETQYF. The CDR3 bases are TGTGCCAGCAGCCCGGCCTCCTCCTGGACTAGCAGAGCGGGGAGGGAGACCCAGTACTTC.

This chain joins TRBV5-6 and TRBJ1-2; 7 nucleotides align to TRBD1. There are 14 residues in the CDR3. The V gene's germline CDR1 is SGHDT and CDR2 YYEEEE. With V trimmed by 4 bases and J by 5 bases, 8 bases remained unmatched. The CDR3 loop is CASSIPGQHYGYTF. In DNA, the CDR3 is TGTGCCAGCAGCATACCGGGACAGCATTATGGCTACACCTTC.

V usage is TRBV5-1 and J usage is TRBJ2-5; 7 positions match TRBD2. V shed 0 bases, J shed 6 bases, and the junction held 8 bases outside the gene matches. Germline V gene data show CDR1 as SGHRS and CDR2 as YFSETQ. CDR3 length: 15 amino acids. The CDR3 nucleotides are TGCGCCAGCAGCTTGGGAGGAGCGGGACGGAAGACCCAGTACTTC. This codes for CASSLGGAGRKTQYF.

The DNA of the CDR3 is TGTGCCAGCAGCCAAGAGGCACTAGCGCGCCGGGAGCAGTTCTTC. This codes for CASSQEALARREQFF. This chain uses TRBV3-1 (or the pseudogene TRBV3-2) with TRBJ2-1, with 7 bases fitting TRBD2. Germline CDR1 reads LGHDT; CDR2 reads YNNKEL (reference sequence). The CDR3 runs to 15 residues. V lost 0 bases and J lost 10; bases outside the gene matches: 9.

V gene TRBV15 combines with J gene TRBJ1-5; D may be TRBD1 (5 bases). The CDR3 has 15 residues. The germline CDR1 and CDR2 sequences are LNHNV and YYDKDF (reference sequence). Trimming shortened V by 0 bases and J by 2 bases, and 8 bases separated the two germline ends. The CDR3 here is CATSREVRGNQPQHF. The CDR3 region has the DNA TGTGCCACCAGCAGAGAGGTCAGGGGCAATCAGCCCCAGCATTTT.

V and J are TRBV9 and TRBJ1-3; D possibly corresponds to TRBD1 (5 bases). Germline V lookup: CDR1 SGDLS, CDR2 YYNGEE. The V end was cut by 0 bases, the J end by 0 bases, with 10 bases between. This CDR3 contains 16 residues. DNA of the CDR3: TGTGCCAGCAGCGTAGGGCAGGGTCTCTCTGGAAACACCATATATTTT. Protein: CASSVGQGLSGNTIYF.

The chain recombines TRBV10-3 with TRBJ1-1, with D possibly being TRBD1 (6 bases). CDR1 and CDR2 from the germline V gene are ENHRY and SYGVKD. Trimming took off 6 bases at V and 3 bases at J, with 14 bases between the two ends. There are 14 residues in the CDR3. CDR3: CAIRPPGDHTEAFF. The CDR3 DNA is TGTGCCATCAGACCGCCAGGGGATCACACTGAAGCTTTCTTT.

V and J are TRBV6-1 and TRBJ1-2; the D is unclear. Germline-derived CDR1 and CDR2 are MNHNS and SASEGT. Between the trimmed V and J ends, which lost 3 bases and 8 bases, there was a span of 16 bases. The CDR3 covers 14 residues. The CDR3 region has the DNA TGTGCCAGCAGTGATGTTCGAGGGATAGGCGGCTACACCTTC. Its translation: CASSDVRGIGGYTF.

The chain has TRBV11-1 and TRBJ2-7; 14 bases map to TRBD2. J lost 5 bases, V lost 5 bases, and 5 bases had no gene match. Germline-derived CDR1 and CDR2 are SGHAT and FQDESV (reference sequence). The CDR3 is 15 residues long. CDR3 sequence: CASSQGLAGVNEQYV. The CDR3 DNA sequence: TGTGCCAGCAGCCAGGGACTAGCGGGAGTTAACGAGCAGTACGTC.

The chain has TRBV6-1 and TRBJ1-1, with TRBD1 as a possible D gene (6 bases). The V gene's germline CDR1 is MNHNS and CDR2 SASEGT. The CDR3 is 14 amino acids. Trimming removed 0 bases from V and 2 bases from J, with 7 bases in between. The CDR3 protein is CASSEADRNTEAFF. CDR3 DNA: TGTGCCAGCAGTGAAGCGGACAGAAACACTGAAGCTTTCTTT.